The next 11 T cell receptor beta chains were all read from a single sample in a study of T-cell reconstitution after alpha-beta-depleted transplantation in children. During its preparation, the TCRbeta library received unique molecular identifiers. TCRdb re-called the PCR reads through MiXCR, storing one row per CDR3 protein. The table has 190,000 or so distinct CDR3 sequences, more than 6.5% seen once. The source material was PBMCs from the stem cell graft donor, sampled from the stem cell graft. The source is a human donor who donated a stem cell graft to a child with Wiskott-Aldrich syndrome.

There are many counts of this clonotype. The chain couples TRBV5-1 to TRBJ2-7; D may be TRBD2 (6 bases). V was trimmed by 7 bases and J by 7 bases, leaving 21 bases between them. This CDR3 is 14 amino acids long. In germline, CDR1 is SGHRS, CDR2 YFSETQ. The CDR3 reads CASGHGSSGGEQYF. In nucleotides, the CDR3 is TGCGCCAGCGGGCACGGGAGCTCCGGAGGGGAGCAGTACTTC.

The gene calls are TRBV25-1 and TRBJ1-1; possibly TRBD1 for D (5 bases). The V gene's germline CDR1 is MGHDK and CDR2 SYGVNS. The CDR3 consists of 14 residues. V was shortened by 1 base and J by 4 bases, with 10 bases between the two germline ends. In DNA, the CDR3 is TGTGCCAGCAGTGAATCGGGGGGGTCCACTGAAGCTTTCTTT. Protein: CASSESGGSTEAFF.

This clonotype has at least ten counts. For the CDR3, the DNA is TGTGCCAGCAGTTTCCGGACAGGGGAGGTTGGCACTGAAGCTTTCTTT. Protein product: CASSFRTGEVGTEAFF. The V call is TRBV28, the J call TRBJ1-1, with 9 bases lining up with TRBD1. The CDR3 totals 16 residues. Per the germline V gene, CDR1 is MDHEN and CDR2 is SYDVKM. The ends lost 3 bases at V and 4 bases at J; junction bases unmatched: 9.

The chain recombines TRBV4-3 with TRBJ1-1, with 8 bases aligning to TRBD1. Germline lookup yields CDR1 LGHNA and CDR2 YSLEER. J lost 0 bases, V lost 3 bases, and 3 bases had no gene match. This CDR3 region has 15 residues. The CDR3 loop is CASSQLQGVNTEAFF. Here the CDR3 DNA reads TGCGCCAGCAGCCAGCTACAGGGGGTGAACACTGAAGCTTTCTTT.

Ten or more counts support this clonotype. The V call is TRBV5-1, the J call TRBJ2-5, with TRBD2 identical over 7 bases. The CDR3 has 14 amino acids. Trimming removed 1 base from V and 2 bases from J; junction bases left unmatched: 2. CDR1 and CDR2 from the germline V gene are SGHRS and YFSETQ. The CDR3 region has the DNA TGCGCCAGCAGCTTGCAAGCGGGGCAAGAGACCCAGTACTTC. This gives the protein CASSLQAGQETQYF.

This clonotype was seen at least ten times. V gene TRBV12-3 or TRBV12-4 combines with J gene TRBJ2-7, with TRBD2 matching 7 bases. With V trimmed by 2 bases and J by 9 bases, 4 bases remained unmatched. The length of the CDR3 is 12 residues. In nucleotides, the CDR3 is TGTGCCAGCAGTTTACTAGGCGGGAGGCAGTACTTC. The encoded protein is CASSLLGGRQYF.

This clonotype showed up many times. The chain recombines TRBV12-3 or TRBV12-4 with TRBJ1-1; maybe TRBD1 (6 bases). V lost 6 bases and J 13 bases, leaving 21 bases between the germline ends. The CDR3 spans 13 residues. The CDR3: CASSPNRAGGDFF. The CDR3 nucleotides read TGTGCCAGCAGCCCAAACAGGGCCGGGGGGGATTTCTTT.

In its sample, this clonotype was seen many times. J is TRBJ1-1 and V is TRBV10-3; 9 bases line up with TRBD1. This CDR3 is 14 amino acids long. Germline V gene lookup returns CDR1 ENHRY and CDR2 SYGVKD. The junction had 4 bases not matched to a gene; V was cut back by 6 bases and J by 2 bases. The CDR3 region is CAISKTGGNTEAFF. The CDR3 DNA reads TGTGCCATCAGCAAGACAGGGGGAAACACTGAAGCTTTCTTT.

The chain carries TRBV6-1 and TRBJ2-2, with 7 positions matching TRBD1. With 6 bases clipped from V and 6 bases from J, the junction kept 7 bases outside the gene matches. Germline loops: CDR1 MNHNS, CDR2 SASEGT. This CDR3 has 14 amino acids. The CDR3 here is CASRRDSAPGELFF. The CDR3 nucleotides read TGTGCCAGCAGAAGGGACAGCGCCCCCGGGGAGCTGTTTTTT.

This clonotype was recorded at least ten times. The V call is TRBV6-5, the J call TRBJ2-7; D possibly corresponds to TRBD1 (6 bases). Germline V lookup: CDR1 MNHEY, CDR2 SVGAGI. CDR3 size: 14 residues. Trimming removed 4 bases from V and 2 bases from J, with 12 bases in between. The CDR3 protein is CASSSLDSPYEQYF. Written as DNA, the CDR3 is TGTGCCAGCAGTTCCTTGGACAGCCCCTACGAGCAGTACTTC.

A few counts support this clonotype. This sequence joins TRBV20-1 and TRBJ1-2, with D hard to call. Germline CDR1 and CDR2: DFQATT and SNEGSKA (reference sequence). Between the trimmed V and J ends, which lost 7 bases and 0 bases, there was a span of 9 bases. CDR3 length: 12 amino acids. The CDR3 loop is CSGAESNYGYTF. The CDR3 DNA is TGCAGTGGGGCCGAGTCTAACTATGGCTACACCTTC.